These 4 T cell receptor beta chains share one sample of origin, sequenced in a study of kidney transplant recipient with SARS-CoV-2 infection. Each CDR3 protein gets one entry after TCRdb re-called the reads with MiXCR. The sample lists 200,000 to 300,000 distinct CDR3 sequences, 25% to 35% seen once, with less than 8.5% in the top ten. Sequencing was performed on a blood sample, taken at baseline and around day 120 from a kidney transplant recipient. All receptors come from a young adult male patient who had COVID-19 and was a kidney transplant recipient. The graft donor may account for some of the T cells.

Remarks on this clonotype: A much larger clone differs by one base, so this may be a read error. CDR3 nucleotides: TGTGCCAGCAGCCTAGTCGGCGGGGGCCCCAGGGAGGCCCAGTACTTC. As protein: CASSLVGGGPREAQYF. The chain is built from TRBV14 and TRBJ2-5; D perhaps matches TRBD2 (7 bases). V shed 4 bases and J shed 9 bases, with 24 bases lying between them. The CDR3 covers 16 residues. Per germline, CDR1 SGHDN and CDR2 FVKESK.

The chain uses TRBV6-2 or TRBV6-3 and TRBJ2-1; D gene unclear. V was clipped by 2 bases and J by 0 bases, with 11 bases between them. The CDR3 is 16 residues long. Germline V lookup: CDR1 MNHEY, CDR2 SVGEGT. The CDR3 DNA reads as TGTGCCAGCAGTTACGCAAGGTTCAGCTCCTACAATGAGCAGTTCTTC. As protein: CASSYARFSSYNEQFF.

A note on this clonotype: A much larger clone differs from this one at a single base, so this may be a read error. The V and J genes are TRBV25-1 and TRBJ1-2; the D gene is possibly TRBD1 (6 bases). The CDR3 totals 17 residues. The germline V gene encodes CDR1 MGHDK and CDR2 SYGVNS. The CDR3 nucleotides read TGTGCCAGCAGTCTGGACAGAGAACTGGGAAAGACCTATGGCCACACCTTC. Amino acid sequence: CASSLDRELGKTYGHTF.

Worth noting for this clonotype: A much larger clone sits a single nucleotide away, making a read error possible. The chain is built from TRBV3-1 and TRBJ1-2; D not certain. This CDR3 has 17 residues. Germline V lookup: CDR1 LGHDT, CDR2 YNNKEL (reference sequence). Trimming removed 5 bases from V and 4 bases from J, with 23 bases in between. The DNA of the CDR3 is TGTGCCAGCAGCACATTTTTCACCCTTCGAAAGACCTATGGCTACACCTTC. Its protein is CASSTFFTLRKTYGYTF. The entire variable domain, with the rest obtained from reference TRBV3-1 and TRBJ1-2, is as follows: DTAVSQTPKYLVTQMGNDKSIKCEQNLGHDTMYWYKQDSKKFLKIMFSYNNKELIINETVPNRFSPKSPDKAHLNLHINSLELGDSAVYFCASSTFFTLRKTYGYTFGSGTRLTVV.